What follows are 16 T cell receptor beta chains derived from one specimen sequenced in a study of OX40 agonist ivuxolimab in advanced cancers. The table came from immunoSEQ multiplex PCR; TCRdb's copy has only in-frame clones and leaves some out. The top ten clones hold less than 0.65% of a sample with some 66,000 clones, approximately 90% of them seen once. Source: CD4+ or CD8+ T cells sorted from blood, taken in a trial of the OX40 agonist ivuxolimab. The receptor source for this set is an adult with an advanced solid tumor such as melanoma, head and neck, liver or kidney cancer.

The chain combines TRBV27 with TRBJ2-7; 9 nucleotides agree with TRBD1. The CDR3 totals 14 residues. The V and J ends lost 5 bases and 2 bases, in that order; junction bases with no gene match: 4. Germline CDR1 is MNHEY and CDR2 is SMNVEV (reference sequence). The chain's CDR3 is CASSLGTGPYEQYF. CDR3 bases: TGTGCCAGCAGTCTCGGGACAGGGCCCTACGAGCAGTACTTC.

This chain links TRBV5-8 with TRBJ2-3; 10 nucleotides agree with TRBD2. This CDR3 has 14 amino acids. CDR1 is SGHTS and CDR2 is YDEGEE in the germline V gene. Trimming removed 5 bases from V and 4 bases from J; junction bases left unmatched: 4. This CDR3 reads CASSSGGQADTQYF. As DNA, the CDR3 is TGTGCCAGCAGTAGCGGGGGGCAGGCAGATACGCAGTATTTT.

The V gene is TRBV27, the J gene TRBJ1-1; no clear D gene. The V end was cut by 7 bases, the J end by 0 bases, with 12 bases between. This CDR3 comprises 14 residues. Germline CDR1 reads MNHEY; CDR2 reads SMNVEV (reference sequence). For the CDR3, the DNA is TGTGCCAGCACCCCCACCCCCTTGAACACTGAAGCTTTCTTT. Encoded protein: CASTPTPLNTEAFF.

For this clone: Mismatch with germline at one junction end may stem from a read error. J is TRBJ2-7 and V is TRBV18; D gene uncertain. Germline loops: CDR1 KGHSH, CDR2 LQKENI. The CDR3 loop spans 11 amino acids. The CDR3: CASSSPYEQYF. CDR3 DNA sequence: TGTGCCAGCTCATCACCCTACGAGCAGTACTTC.

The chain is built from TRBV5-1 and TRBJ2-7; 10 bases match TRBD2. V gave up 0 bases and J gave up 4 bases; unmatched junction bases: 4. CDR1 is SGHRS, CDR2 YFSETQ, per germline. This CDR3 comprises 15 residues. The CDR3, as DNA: TGCGCCAGCAGCTTGGACAGCGGGGGGGCGTACGAGCAGTACTTC. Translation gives CASSLDSGGAYEQYF.

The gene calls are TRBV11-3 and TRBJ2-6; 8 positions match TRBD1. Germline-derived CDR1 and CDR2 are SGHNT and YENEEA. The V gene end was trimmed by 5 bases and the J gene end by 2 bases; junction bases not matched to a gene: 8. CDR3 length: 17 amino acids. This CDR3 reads CASSTGQGAPGANVLTF. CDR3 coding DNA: TGTGCCAGCAGCACGGGGCAGGGGGCCCCTGGGGCCAACGTCCTGACTTTC.

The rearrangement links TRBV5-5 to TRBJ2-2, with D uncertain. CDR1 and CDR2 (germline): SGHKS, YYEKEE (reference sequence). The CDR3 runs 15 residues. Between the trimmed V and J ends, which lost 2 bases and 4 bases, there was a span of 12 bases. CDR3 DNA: TGTGCCAGCAGCTTCTATGTCAAACTCACCGGGGAGCTGTTTTTT. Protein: CASSFYVKLTGELFF.

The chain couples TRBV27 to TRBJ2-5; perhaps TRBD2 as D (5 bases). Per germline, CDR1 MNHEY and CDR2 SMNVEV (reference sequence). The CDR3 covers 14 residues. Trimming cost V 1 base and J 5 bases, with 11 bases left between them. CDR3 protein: CASSLFPRGETQYF. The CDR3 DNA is TGTGCCAGCAGTTTATTTCCCCGAGGGGAGACCCAGTACTTC.

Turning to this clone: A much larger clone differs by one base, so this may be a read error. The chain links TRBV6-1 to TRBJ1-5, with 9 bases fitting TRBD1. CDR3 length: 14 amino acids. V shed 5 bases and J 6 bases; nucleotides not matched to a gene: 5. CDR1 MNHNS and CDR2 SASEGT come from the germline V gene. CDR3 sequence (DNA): TGTGCCAGCAGTCCGGGACAGGGTGGTCAGCCCCAGCATTTT. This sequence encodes CASSPGQGGQPQHF.

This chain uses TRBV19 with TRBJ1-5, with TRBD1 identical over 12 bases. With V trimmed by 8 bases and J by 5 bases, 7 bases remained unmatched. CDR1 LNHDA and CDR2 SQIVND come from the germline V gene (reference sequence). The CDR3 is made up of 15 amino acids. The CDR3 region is CASRMGTGGDQPQHF. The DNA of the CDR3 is TGTGCCAGTCGCATGGGGACAGGGGGCGATCAGCCCCAGCATTTT.

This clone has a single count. For the CDR3, the DNA is TGTGCCAGCAGCTATCCTTTGCGGGGGCATCATACGCAGTATTTT. It yields the protein CASSYPLRGHHTQYF. The gene calls are TRBV7-8 and TRBJ2-3, with D possibly being TRBD2 (7 bases). The CDR3 loop spans 15 amino acids. The V gene lost 4 bases and the J gene lost 7 bases, with 18 bases spanning the gap. Germline lookup yields CDR1 SGHVS and CDR2 FQNEAQ.

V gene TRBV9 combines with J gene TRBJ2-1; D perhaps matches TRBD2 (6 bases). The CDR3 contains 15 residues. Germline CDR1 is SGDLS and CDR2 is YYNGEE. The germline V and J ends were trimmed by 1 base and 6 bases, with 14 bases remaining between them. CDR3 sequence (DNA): TGTGCCAGCAGCGTATTGCCGGGAGTGAGCAATGAGCAGTTCTTC. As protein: CASSVLPGVSNEQFF.

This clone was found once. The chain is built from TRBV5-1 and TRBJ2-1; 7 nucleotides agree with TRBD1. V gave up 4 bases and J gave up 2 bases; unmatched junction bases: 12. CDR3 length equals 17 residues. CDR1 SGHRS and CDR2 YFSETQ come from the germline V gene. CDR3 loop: CASSIAPTGTTYNEQFF. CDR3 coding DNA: TGCGCCAGCAGCATCGCTCCGACAGGGACCACCTACAATGAGCAGTTCTTC.

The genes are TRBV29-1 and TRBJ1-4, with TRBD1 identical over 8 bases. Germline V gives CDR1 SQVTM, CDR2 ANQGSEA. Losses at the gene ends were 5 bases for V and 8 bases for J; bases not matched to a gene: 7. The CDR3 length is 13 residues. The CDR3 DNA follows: TGCAGCGTTACCAGGGGGCTGGGAGAAAAACTGTTTTTT. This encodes CSVTRGLGEKLFF.

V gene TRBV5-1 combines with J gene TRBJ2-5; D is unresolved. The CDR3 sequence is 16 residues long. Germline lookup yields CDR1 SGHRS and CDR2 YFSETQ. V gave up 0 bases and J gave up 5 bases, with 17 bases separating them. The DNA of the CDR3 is TGCGCCAGCAGCTTGGAGGGTAGCAGTCTAGGGGAGACCCAGTACTTC. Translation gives CASSLEGSSLGETQYF.

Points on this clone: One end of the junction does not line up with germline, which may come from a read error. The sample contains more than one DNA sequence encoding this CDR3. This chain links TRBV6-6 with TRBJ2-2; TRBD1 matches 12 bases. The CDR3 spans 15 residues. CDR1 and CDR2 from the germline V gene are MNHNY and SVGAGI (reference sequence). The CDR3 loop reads CASSYGTGGIGELFF. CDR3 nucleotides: TGTGCCAGCAGTTACGGGACAGGGGGCATCGGGGAGCTATTTTTT.